The 25 T cell receptor beta chains presented below share a single source sample, sequenced in a study of cytomegalovirus exposure and HLA in healthy donors. Primers included in the PCR were 60 Vbeta and 13 Jbeta primers. The method was immunoSEQ multiplex PCR; TCRdb's version includes in-frame clones alone and lacks a portion of them. The sample records about 160,000 clones, 60% to 80% being singletons. Material: PBMCs. The receptors shown here come from a man aged 45-65 years in good health and CMV-seropositive.

This chain links TRBV5-1 with TRBJ2-7; a possible D gene is TRBD1 (5 bases). The CDR3 covers 15 residues. CDR1 and CDR2 (germline): SGHRS, YFSETQ. V lost 1 base to trimming and J lost 3 bases, with 14 bases between them. CDR3 DNA sequence: TGCGCCAGCAGCTTGACGGACAACAAAGTCTACGAGCAGTACTTC. This sequence encodes CASSLTDNKVYEQYF.

The chain combines TRBV5-1 with TRBJ2-7; the match to TRBD1 covers 8 bases. The V gene end was trimmed by 4 bases and the J gene end by 6 bases; junction bases not matched to a gene: 12. Germline assignment: CDR1 SGHRS and CDR2 YFSETQ. The CDR3 has 15 residues. The DNA of the CDR3 is TGCGCCAGCAGCCCTGCCGGGCTACAGGGGGGCGAGCAGTACTTC. Its protein is CASSPAGLQGGEQYF.

This chain links TRBV27 with TRBJ1-2; D may be TRBD1 (6 bases). The germline V and J ends were trimmed by 5 bases and 1 base, with 11 bases remaining between them. There are 14 residues in the CDR3. Germline assignment: CDR1 MNHEY and CDR2 SMNVEV (reference sequence). CDR3 region: CASSPRTDNYGYTF. The CDR3 DNA reads TGTGCCAGCAGTCCCAGGACAGATAACTATGGCTACACCTTC.

This chain connects TRBV7-9 to TRBJ2-7; tentative D call: TRBD1 (6 bases). This CDR3 has 17 residues. Germline CDR1 SEHNR, CDR2 FQNEAQ (reference sequence). V was cut by 1 base and J by 4 bases, with 20 bases left in between. This CDR3 is CASSLVGGTPSAYEQYF. CDR3 in DNA: TGTGCCAGCAGCTTAGTAGGGGGTACCCCCTCCGCATACGAGCAGTACTTC.

This sequence joins TRBV14 and TRBJ2-7; D is possibly TRBD1 (5 bases). Trimming pared 2 bases from V and 3 bases from J, leaving 11 bases between. In germline, CDR1 is SGHDN, CDR2 FVKESK. The CDR3 is made up of 14 amino acids. CDR3 sequence (DNA): TGTGCCAGCAGCCAATCCCCAGGGTACTACGAGCAGTACTTC. It encodes CASSQSPGYYEQYF.

This clone was detected only a few times. The rearrangement joins TRBV10-1 to TRBJ2-1, with TRBD1 identical over 9 bases. V lost 5 bases to trimming and J lost 7 bases; unmatched junction nucleotides: 3. Germline values: CDR1 WNHNN, CDR2 SYGVQD (reference sequence). CDR3 length equals 13 residues. The CDR3 sequence: CASSTGTGNEQFF. The CDR3, as DNA: TGCGCCAGCAGTACCGGGACAGGGAATGAGCAGTTCTTC.

The chain employs TRBV5-1 and TRBJ2-1; no clear D gene. CDR3 length: 15 residues. The germline V and J ends were trimmed by 0 bases and 5 bases, with 12 bases remaining between them. Germline V gene data show CDR1 as SGHRS and CDR2 as YFSETQ. This CDR3 reads CASSLDAGQNNEQFF. The CDR3 DNA reads TGCGCCAGCAGCTTGGATGCAGGTCAAAACAATGAGCAGTTCTTC.

The chain combines TRBV5-1 with TRBJ1-1, with TRBD1 as a possible D gene (5 bases). Germline V gives CDR1 SGHRS, CDR2 YFSETQ. This CDR3 comprises 15 residues. V dropped 3 bases and J dropped 2 bases, with 14 bases sitting between them. The CDR3 loop is CASSSHSTGNTEAFF. CDR3 sequence (DNA): TGCGCCAGCAGCTCTCACTCCACAGGTAACACTGAAGCTTTCTTT.

The chain combines TRBV5-4 with TRBJ1-5, with 8 bases aligning to TRBD1. Looked up from germline, CDR1 is SGHNT and CDR2 is YYREEE (reference sequence). The length of the CDR3 is 14 residues. Trimming removed 4 bases from V and 5 bases from J; junction bases left unmatched: 5. Written as DNA, the CDR3 is TGTGCCAGCAGCATCAACAGGGGGGATCAGCCCCAGCATTTT. It yields the protein CASSINRGDQPQHF. Drawing the rest from reference TRBV5-4 and TRBJ1-5, the complete variable domain is ETGVTQSPTHLIKTRGQQVTLRCSSQSGHNTVSWYQQALGQGPQFIFQYYREEENGRGNFPPRFSGLQFPNYSSELNVNALELDDSALYLCASSINRGDQPQHFGDGTRLSIL.

The genes are TRBV30 and TRBJ1-3; D is uncertain. CDR1 GTSNPN and CDR2 SVGIG come from the germline V gene (reference sequence). V was pared by 1 base and J by 6 bases, with 10 bases between. The CDR3 loop spans 13 amino acids. CDR3 sequence: CAWSDRVLNTIYF. The CDR3 DNA sequence: TGTGCCTGGAGTGATCGGGTCTTAAACACCATATATTTT. Full variable domain (missing parts from reference TRBV30 and TRBJ1-3): SQTIHQWPATLVQPVGSPLSLECTVEGTSNPNLYWYRQAAGRGLQLLFYSVGIGQISSEVPQNLSASRPQDRQFILSSKKLLLSDSGFYLCAWSDRVLNTIYFGEGSWLTVV.

Only a few counts were recorded for this clone. V usage is TRBV4-1 and J usage is TRBJ2-7, with TRBD1 as a possible D gene (6 bases). Looked up from germline, CDR1 is MGHRA and CDR2 is YSYEKL. The CDR3 totals 13 residues. V lost 3 bases, J lost 4 bases, and 10 bases lay in between. In nucleotides, the CDR3 is TGCGCCAGCAGCCATGCTACAGGGTACGAGCAGTACTTC. Protein product: CASSHATGYEQYF.

This sequence joins TRBV10-3 and TRBJ1-1; 7 bases align to TRBD1. The CDR3 is 13 residues long. Germline V lookup: CDR1 ENHRY, CDR2 SYGVKD. V shed 7 bases and J 1 base; nucleotides not matched to a gene: 3. In DNA, the CDR3 is TGTGCCATCACGGGACAGAGGAACACTGAAGCTTTCTTT. This encodes CAITGQRNTEAFF.

CDR3 loop: CASSFPTMGARGQCQPQHF. CDR3 coding DNA: TGTGCCAGCAGCTTCCCCACTATGGGAGCCAGGGGGCAATGTCAGCCCCAGCATTTT. V usage is TRBV5-8 and J usage is TRBJ1-5; 8 positions agree with TRBD1. Trimming removed 2 bases from V and 6 bases from J; junction bases left unmatched: 19. Germline V gene lookup returns CDR1 SGHTS and CDR2 YDEGEE. This CDR3 region has 19 residues.

The chain couples TRBV5-6 to TRBJ1-2, with D possibly matching TRBD1 (5 bases). The V end lost 0 bases, the J end lost 3 bases, and 6 bases lay between the germline ends. In germline, CDR1 is SGHDT, CDR2 YYEEEE. This CDR3 region has 13 residues. CDR3: CASSLGRDYGYTF. In DNA form, the CDR3 reads TGTGCCAGCAGCTTGGGCAGGGACTATGGCTACACCTTC.

The chain joins TRBV5-6 to TRBJ1-2; 7 bases line up with TRBD1. V was clipped by 4 bases and J by 3 bases; unmatched bases: 6. The CDR3 has 14 amino acids. Germline CDR1 and CDR2: SGHDT and YYEEEE. The CDR3 loop reads CASSQGQTYYGYTF. CDR3 nucleotide sequence: TGTGCCAGCAGCCAGGGACAGACTTACTATGGCTACACCTTC. The full variable domain, with the rest looked up from reference TRBV5-6 and TRBJ1-2, is DAGVTQSPTHLIKTRGQQVTLRCSPKSGHDTVSWYQQALGQGPQFIFQYYEEEERQRGNFPDRFSGHQFPNYSSELNVNALLLGDSALYLCASSQGQTYYGYTFGSGTRLTVV.

This clone was observed a handful of times. The chain uses TRBV19 and TRBJ2-7; perhaps TRBD1 as D (6 bases). Trimming took 5 bases from V and 8 from J, leaving 10 bases between them. Germline-derived CDR1 and CDR2 are LNHDA and SQIVND (reference sequence). The CDR3 has 11 amino acids. As DNA, the CDR3 is TGTGCCAGTAGTTTCCAGGGGCAGCAGTACTTC. It translates to CASSFQGQQYF.

Remarks on this clone: Within the sample, other DNA sequences also encode this same CDR3. The chain employs TRBV18 and TRBJ1-5; possibly TRBD1 for D (6 bases). CDR3 length: 14 residues. The V end lost 3 bases, the J end lost 7 bases, and 13 bases lay between the germline ends. Germline V CDR1 and CDR2: KGHSH, LQKENI. The CDR3: CASSPSRGRQPQHF. The CDR3 DNA follows: TGTGCCAGCTCACCCTCCAGGGGTCGACAGCCCCAGCATTTT.

This rearrangement joins TRBV7-8 to TRBJ2-1; TRBD2 matches at 7 bases. Trimming took 1 base from V and 13 from J; bases not matched to a gene: 4. CDR1 and CDR2 from the germline V gene are SGHVS and FQNEAQ. This CDR3 contains 12 residues. This CDR3 is CASSLVTGGQFF. The CDR3 DNA is TGTGCCAGCAGCTTAGTGACGGGGGGTCAGTTCTTC.

This clone came up a few times. The chain couples TRBV15 to TRBJ1-5; D gene unclear. Germline V gene data show CDR1 as LNHNV and CDR2 as YYDKDF (reference sequence). Trimming left V 5 bases short and J 0 bases short, with 14 bases between. The CDR3 is 16 residues long. The CDR3 loop reads CATSVRSFYSNQPQHF. CDR3 nucleotides: TGTGCCACCAGCGTCCGTTCGTTTTATAGCAATCAGCCCCAGCATTTT.

The chain recombines TRBV27 with TRBJ1-2; TRBD1 might be the D (6 bases). Germline values: CDR1 MNHEY, CDR2 SMNVEV (reference sequence). CDR3 length: 12 amino acids. V was cut by 5 bases and J by 7 bases, with 11 bases left in between. CDR3 in DNA: TGTGCCAGCAGTCCGCTCAGGGGTGGCTACACCTTC. Translated, it gives CASSPLRGGYTF.

This clone has only a few counts. The V gene is TRBV2, the J gene TRBJ2-7; tentatively, D is TRBD2 (5 bases). The CDR3 extends over 13 amino acids. V dropped 7 bases and J dropped 3 bases, with 13 bases sitting between them. The germline V gene encodes CDR1 SNHLY and CDR2 FYNNEI. The CDR3 region has the DNA TGTGCCAGCATCCCGGGGTTCTTCTACGAGCAGTACTTC. Translating gives CASIPGFFYEQYF.

This chain joins TRBV6-1 and TRBJ2-6, with D possibly matching TRBD1 (5 bases). This CDR3 has 15 amino acids. V gave up 7 bases and J gave up 4 bases, with 14 bases separating them. CDR1 and CDR2 from the germline V gene are MNHNS and SASEGT. CDR3 nucleotide sequence: TGTGCCAGCACCTCAGGGTCTCCCGGGGCCAACGTCCTGACTTTC. Amino acid sequence: CASTSGSPGANVLTF.

The chain couples TRBV9 to TRBJ2-3; tentative D call: TRBD2 (6 bases). Germline V gene data show CDR1 as SGDLS and CDR2 as YYNGEE. Trimming removed 0 bases at V and 0 bases at J, with 14 bases between. The CDR3 runs to 17 residues. For the CDR3, the DNA is TGTGCCAGCAGCGTAGGAGTGGAGGGTAGTAGCACAGATACGCAGTATTTT. Translation: CASSVGVEGSSTDTQYF.

The V and J genes are TRBV7-9 and TRBJ1-1; D is uncertain. Deletions cut 1 base from V and 6 bases from J, with 12 bases between. The germline CDR1 and CDR2 sequences are SEHNR and FQNEAQ (reference sequence). The CDR3 is 14 residues long. CDR3 coding DNA: TGTGCCAGCAGCTTAGAGCAAGCGTTCCCTGAAGCTTTCTTT. Amino acids: CASSLEQAFPEAFF.

The chain is built from TRBV18 and TRBJ1-5; weak D call: TRBD1 (6 bases). Per germline, CDR1 KGHSH and CDR2 LQKENI. The V and J ends lost 6 bases and 6 bases respectively, with 12 bases between them. The CDR3 is 13 residues long. This CDR3 is CASSPQGSQPQHF. The CDR3 region has the DNA TGTGCCAGCTCGCCCCAGGGGAGTCAGCCCCAGCATTTT.